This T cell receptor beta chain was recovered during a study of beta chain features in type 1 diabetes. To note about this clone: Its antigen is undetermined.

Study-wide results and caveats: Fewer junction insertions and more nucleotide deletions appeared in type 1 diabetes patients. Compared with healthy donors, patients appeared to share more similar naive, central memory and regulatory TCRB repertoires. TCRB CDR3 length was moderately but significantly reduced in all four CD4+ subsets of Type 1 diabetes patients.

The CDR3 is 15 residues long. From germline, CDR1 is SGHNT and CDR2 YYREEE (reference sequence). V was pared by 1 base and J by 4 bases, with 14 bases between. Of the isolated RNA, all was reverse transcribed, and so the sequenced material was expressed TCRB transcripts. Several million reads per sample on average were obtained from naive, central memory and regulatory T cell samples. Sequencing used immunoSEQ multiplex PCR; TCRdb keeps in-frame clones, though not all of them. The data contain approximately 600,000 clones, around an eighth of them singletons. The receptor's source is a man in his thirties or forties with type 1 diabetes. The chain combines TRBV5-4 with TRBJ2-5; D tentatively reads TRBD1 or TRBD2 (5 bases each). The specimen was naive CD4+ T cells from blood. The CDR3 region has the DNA TGTGCCAGCAGCTTGCCAGGGAGATCGGGAGAGACCCAGTACTTC. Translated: CASSLPGRSGETQYF.